Below, 18 T cell receptor beta chains from the same sample are listed, as sequenced in a study of monozygotic twins with inflammatory bowel disease. Following a re-call of the 5' RACE reads, TCRdb has one entry per CDR3 protein and lacks DNA. Its table lists about 160,000 distinct CDR3 sequences. Input material: blood. Every receptor here comes from a human donor with ulcerative colitis or Crohn's disease, or a healthy co-twin of an affected twin (not recorded which).

The genes are TRBV11-3 and TRBJ2-1; absent DNA, TCRdb's TRBD2 call cannot be checked. CDR1 is SGHNT, CDR2 YENEEA, per germline. CDR3 length: 17 amino acids. CDR3 sequence: CASSLATSGSSYNEQFF.

The chain joins TRBV6-5 to TRBJ2-5. The CDR3 has 13 residues. The germline V gene encodes CDR1 MNHEY and CDR2 SVGAGI. The CDR3 region is CASTYARVGTQYF.

CDR3 sequence reads: CASSSLSGSGPNEQFF. The chain carries TRBV7-3 and TRBJ2-1; TCRdb proposes TRBD2, but this gene call is untestable without DNA. From germline, CDR1 is SGHTA and CDR2 FQGTGA. This CDR3 has 16 residues.

This chain joins TRBV4-1 and TRBJ2-1; TCRdb selects TRBD1, and the lack of DNA leaves this call unchecked. Germline-derived CDR1 and CDR2 are MGHRA and YSYEKL. This CDR3 comprises 17 residues. The CDR3 reads CASSQDRGTGAYNEQFF.

The chain couples TRBV12-3 or TRBV12-4 to TRBJ1-5. The CDR3 has 16 amino acids. CDR3 in amino acids: CASSHPPGSGNQPQHF.

The genes are TRBV29-1 and TRBJ1-4; no DNA is available, so the TRBD1 call from TCRdb remains unchecked. There are 14 residues in the CDR3. The germline V gene has CDR1 SQVTM and CDR2 ANQGSEA. CDR3 region: CSATVGTGDEKLFF.

V gene TRBV4-2 combines with J gene TRBJ2-7. From germline, CDR1 is LGHNA and CDR2 YNFKEQ. The CDR3 runs 17 residues. The CDR3 here is CASSQGITAGDAYEQYF.

The CDR3 spells CASSLDGNSYEQYF. V is TRBV11-2 and J is TRBJ2-7. Germline V gives CDR1 SGHAT, CDR2 FQNNGV. The CDR3 sequence is 14 residues long.

The rearrangement uses TRBV12-3 or TRBV12-4 and TRBJ1-5; lacking DNA, the TRBD1 call made by TCRdb goes unchecked. The CDR3 consists of 18 residues. CDR3 in amino acids: CASSLGTGLVAGNQPQHF.

This CDR3 reads CASSLRGLVEAFF. The rearrangement links TRBV7-2 to TRBJ1-1; the D call from TCRdb, TRBD1, cannot be confirmed without DNA. Germline-derived CDR1 and CDR2 are SGHTA and FQGNSA. CDR3 size: 13 residues.

This chain joins TRBV20-1 and TRBJ2-3; TCRdb outputs TRBD1, but without DNA this stays unchecked. CDR1 and CDR2 (germline): DFQATT, SNEGSKA (reference sequence). This CDR3 spans 16 amino acids. CDR3: CSARDLMDRELHTQYF.

The rearrangement uses TRBV7-9 and TRBJ1-5. Germline V lookup: CDR1 SEHNR, CDR2 FQNEAQ (reference sequence). This CDR3 is built from 13 residues. The CDR3 spells CASSRLSNQPQHF.

V usage is TRBV6-2 or TRBV6-3 and J usage is TRBJ1-3; lacking DNA, the TRBD1 call made by TCRdb goes unchecked. This CDR3 spans 21 amino acids. Germline CDR1 reads MNHEY; CDR2 reads SVGEGT. CDR3: CASRPQGSGSPRGISGNTIYF.

V gene TRBV30 combines with J gene TRBJ1-4. CDR1 and CDR2 (germline): GTSNPN, SVGIG (reference sequence). This CDR3 comprises 14 residues. The CDR3 here is CAWSVRRANEKLFF. The variable domain in full, with the rest retrieved from reference TRBV30 and TRBJ1-4, is SQTIHQWPATLVQPVGSPLSLECTVEGTSNPNLYWYRQAAGRGLQLLFYSVGIGQISSEVPQNLSASRPQDRQFILSSKKLLLSDSGFYLCAWSVRRANEKLFFGSGTQLSVL.

The V gene is TRBV29-1, the J gene TRBJ2-2; TCRdb selects TRBD1, and the lack of DNA leaves this call unchecked. The CDR3 consists of 17 residues. Germline CDR1 reads SQVTM; CDR2 reads ANQGSEA. The CDR3 loop is CSVGGTGDSANTGELFF.

The CDR3 reads CASSLPLAGDNGDTQYF. The chain joins TRBV5-1 to TRBJ2-3; TCRdb gives TRBD2 as the D gene, but with no DNA this cannot be confirmed. The CDR3 spans 17 residues. Per germline, CDR1 SGHRS and CDR2 YFSETQ.

V gene TRBV28 combines with J gene TRBJ2-2; TCRdb proposes TRBD2, but this gene call is untestable without DNA. CDR3 length: 21 residues. From germline, CDR1 is MDHEN and CDR2 SYDVKM. This CDR3 reads CASSLLFLGTSGRLGTGELFF. Full variable domain (missing parts from reference TRBV28 and TRBJ2-2): DVKVTQSSRYLVKRTGEKVFLECVQDMDHENMFWYRQDPGLGLRLIYFSYDVKMKEKGDIPEGYSVSREKKERFSLILESASTNQTSMYLCASSLLFLGTSGRLGTGELFFGEGSRLTVL.

The V and J genes are TRBV6-1 and TRBJ2-7; TCRdb outputs TRBD2, but without DNA this stays unchecked. From germline, CDR1 is MNHNS and CDR2 SASEGT. This CDR3 has 14 amino acids. This CDR3 is CASKTSGTSYEQYF.